This TCR beta chain comes out of a study of spatial heterogeneity in lung cancer. In the study overall: The study observed each unique TCR and UMI combination more than ten times on average in raw reads.

This clonotype came up many times. The sample's time point: sample taken at primary tumor resection. No cell sorting; template was whole RNA from tumor, lung tissue or PBMC. The donors were 70 or so patients with non-small cell lung cancer that was early-stage and untreated. A unique molecular identifier was carried by every single TCR cDNA molecule. TCRdb re-derived calls from the 5' RACE reads in MiXCR, one entry per CDR3 protein. The sample consists of tens of thousands of distinct CDR3 sequences, roughly 5.2% of them appearing once. Trimming cost V 4 bases and J 4 bases; bases outside gene matches: 4. This CDR3 comprises 14 residues. In germline, CDR1 is KGHSH, CDR2 LQKENI.

This specimen consisted of PBMCs, obtained at surgery. This receptor was taken from a male donor with early-stage non-small cell lung cancer. The V gene is TRBV18, the J gene TRBJ1-5, with 7 bases lining up with TRBD1. For the CDR3, the DNA is TGTGCCAGCTCACAGGGGGCCCGTAATCAGCCCCAGCATTTT. The encoded protein is CASSQGARNQPQHF.